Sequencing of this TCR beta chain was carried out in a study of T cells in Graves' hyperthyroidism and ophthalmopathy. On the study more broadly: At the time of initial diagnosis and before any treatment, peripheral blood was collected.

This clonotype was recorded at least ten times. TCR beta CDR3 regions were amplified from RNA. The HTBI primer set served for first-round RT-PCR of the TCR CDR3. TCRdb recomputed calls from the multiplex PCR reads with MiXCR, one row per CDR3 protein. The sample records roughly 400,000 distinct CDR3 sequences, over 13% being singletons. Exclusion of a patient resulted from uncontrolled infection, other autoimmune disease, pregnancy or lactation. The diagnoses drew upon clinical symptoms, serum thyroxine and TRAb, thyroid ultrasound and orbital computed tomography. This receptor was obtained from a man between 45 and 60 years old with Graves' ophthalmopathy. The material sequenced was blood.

CDR3 region: CAISGSIRSSYNEQFF. CDR3 bases: TGTGCCATCAGTGGTTCCATACGGAGCTCCTACAATGAGCAGTTCTTC. The chain uses TRBV10-3 and TRBJ2-1, with D unclear. Trimming removed 4 bases from V and 0 bases from J, with 13 bases in between. The germline gives CDR1 ENHRY, CDR2 SYGVKD. The CDR3 is made up of 16 amino acids.